This T cell receptor beta chain was sequenced for a study of graft-versus-host responses after intestinal transplantation. Study background: Those transplanted obtained multivisceral, liver-intestinal, or isolated intestinal grafts. Every recipient underwent anti-thymocyte globulin induction, then tacrolimus and steroids for 2 to 3 years.

Study results and caveats: Peak GvH clone levels in circulation were associated with early post-transplant HvG declines. GvH clonotypes were identified within recipient marrow, with a subset emerging first in ileum or blood.

Trimming stripped 7 bases from V and 3 bases from J, with 18 bases between. The CDR3 spans 15 residues. Germline V gives CDR1 MNHEY, CDR2 SVGAGI. On this clone itself: No antigen is known for it.

Sequencing used immunoSEQ multiplex PCR; TCRdb keeps in-frame clones, though not all of them. This table has more than 65,000 clones, under 90% appearing once. The origin of this receptor is a human donor who was the organ donor for an intestinal transplant. The chain links TRBV6-5 to TRBJ1-1; D uncertain. Sequencing was performed on unstimulated CD4+ T cells sorted from spleen or lymph node cells, taken before transplant. In nucleotides, the CDR3 is TGTGCCAGCACTTTAGGCCCGGGGAGTTACACTGAAGCTTTCTTT. It is translated as CASTLGPGSYTEAFF.